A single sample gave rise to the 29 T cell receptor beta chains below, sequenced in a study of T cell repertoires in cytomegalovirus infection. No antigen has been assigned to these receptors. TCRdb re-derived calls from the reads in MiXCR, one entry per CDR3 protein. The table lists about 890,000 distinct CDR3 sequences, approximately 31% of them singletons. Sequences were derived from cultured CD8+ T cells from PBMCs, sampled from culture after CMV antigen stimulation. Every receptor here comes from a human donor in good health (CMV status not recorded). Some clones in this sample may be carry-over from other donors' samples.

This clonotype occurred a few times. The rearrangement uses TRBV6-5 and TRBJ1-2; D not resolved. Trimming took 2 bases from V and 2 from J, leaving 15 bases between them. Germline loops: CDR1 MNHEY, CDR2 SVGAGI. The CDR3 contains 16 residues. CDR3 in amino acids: CASSYRLTDWNYGYTF. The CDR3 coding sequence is TGTGCCAGCAGTTACCGATTGACGGATTGGAACTATGGCTACACCTTC.

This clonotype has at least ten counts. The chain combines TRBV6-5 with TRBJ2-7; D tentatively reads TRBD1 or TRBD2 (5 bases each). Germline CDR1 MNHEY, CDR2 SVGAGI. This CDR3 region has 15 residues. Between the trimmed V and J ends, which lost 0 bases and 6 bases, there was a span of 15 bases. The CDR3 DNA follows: TGTGCCAGCAGTTACTCGCTCGACGGGGCGTTCGAGCAGTACTTC. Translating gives CASSYSLDGAFEQYF.

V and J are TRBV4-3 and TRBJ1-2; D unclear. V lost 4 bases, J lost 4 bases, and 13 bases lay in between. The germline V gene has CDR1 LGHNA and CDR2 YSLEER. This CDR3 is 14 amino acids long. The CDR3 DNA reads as TGCGCCAGCAGCCGAGCGAGACAACTCTATGGCTACACCTTC. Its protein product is CASSRARQLYGYTF.

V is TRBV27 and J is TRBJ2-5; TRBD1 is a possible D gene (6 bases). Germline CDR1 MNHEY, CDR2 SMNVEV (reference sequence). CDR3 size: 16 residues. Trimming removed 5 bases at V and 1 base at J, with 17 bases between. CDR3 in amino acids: CASSLSRRDTQETQYF. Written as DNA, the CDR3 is TGTGCCAGCAGTCTGAGCCGCCGGGACACCCAAGAGACCCAGTACTTC.

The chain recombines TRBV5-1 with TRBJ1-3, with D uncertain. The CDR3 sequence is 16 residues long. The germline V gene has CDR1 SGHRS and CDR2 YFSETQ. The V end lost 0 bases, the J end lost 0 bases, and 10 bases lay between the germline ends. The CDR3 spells CASSLEGPSSGNTIYF. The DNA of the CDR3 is TGCGCCAGCAGCTTGGAAGGGCCCAGCTCTGGAAACACCATATATTTT.

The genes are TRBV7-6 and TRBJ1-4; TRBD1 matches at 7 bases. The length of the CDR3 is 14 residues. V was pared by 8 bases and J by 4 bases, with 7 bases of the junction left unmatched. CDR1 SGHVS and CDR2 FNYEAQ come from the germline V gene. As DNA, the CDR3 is TGTGCCAGCTCGAAACAGGGGTTTAATGAAAAACTGTTTTTT. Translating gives CASSKQGFNEKLFF.

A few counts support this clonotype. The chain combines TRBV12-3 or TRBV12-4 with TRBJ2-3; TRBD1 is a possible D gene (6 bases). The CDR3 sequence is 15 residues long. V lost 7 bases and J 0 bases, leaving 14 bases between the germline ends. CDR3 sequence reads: CASNDDRFSTDTQYF. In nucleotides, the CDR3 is TGTGCCAGCAATGATGACAGGTTTAGCACAGATACGCAGTATTTT.

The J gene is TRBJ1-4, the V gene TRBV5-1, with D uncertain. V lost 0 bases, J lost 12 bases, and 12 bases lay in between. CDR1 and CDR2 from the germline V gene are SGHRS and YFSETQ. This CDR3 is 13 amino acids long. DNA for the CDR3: TGCGCCAGCAGCTTGGAGGCGGTCTTAGAACTGTTTTTT. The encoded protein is CASSLEAVLELFF.

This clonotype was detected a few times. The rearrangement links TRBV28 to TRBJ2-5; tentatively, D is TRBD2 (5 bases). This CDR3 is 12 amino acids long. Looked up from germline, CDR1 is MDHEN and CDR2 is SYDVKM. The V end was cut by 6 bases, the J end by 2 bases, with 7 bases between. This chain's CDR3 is CASRTIQETQYF. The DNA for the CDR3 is TGTGCCAGCAGGACTATTCAAGAGACCCAGTACTTC. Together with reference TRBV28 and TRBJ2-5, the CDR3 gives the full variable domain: DVKVTQSSRYLVKRTGEKVFLECVQDMDHENMFWYRQDPGLGLRLIYFSYDVKMKEKGDIPEGYSVSREKKERFSLILESASTNQTSMYLCASRTIQETQYFGPGTRLLVL.

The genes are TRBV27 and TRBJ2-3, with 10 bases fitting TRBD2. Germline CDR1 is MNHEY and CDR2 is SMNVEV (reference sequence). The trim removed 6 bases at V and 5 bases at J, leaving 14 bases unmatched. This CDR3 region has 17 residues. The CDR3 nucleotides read TGTGCCAGCAGGCCAAGTCCAGCGGGGGGGCGTGGAGATACGCAGTATTTT. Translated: CASRPSPAGGRGDTQYF.

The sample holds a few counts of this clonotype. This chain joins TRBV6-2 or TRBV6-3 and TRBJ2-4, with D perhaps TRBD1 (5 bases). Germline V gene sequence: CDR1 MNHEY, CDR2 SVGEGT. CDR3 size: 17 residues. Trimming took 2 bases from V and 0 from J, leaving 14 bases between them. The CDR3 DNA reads TGTGCCAGCAGTTACCTACGACAGAGACTAGCCAAAAACATTCAGTACTTC. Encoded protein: CASSYLRQRLAKNIQYF.

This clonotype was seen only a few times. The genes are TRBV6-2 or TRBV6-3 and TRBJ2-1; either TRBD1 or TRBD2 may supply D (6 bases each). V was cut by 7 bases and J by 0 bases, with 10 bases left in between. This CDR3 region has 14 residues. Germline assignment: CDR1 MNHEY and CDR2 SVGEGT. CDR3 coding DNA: TGTGCCAGCATGCGGGACACCTCCTACAATGAGCAGTTCTTC. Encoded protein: CASMRDTSYNEQFF.

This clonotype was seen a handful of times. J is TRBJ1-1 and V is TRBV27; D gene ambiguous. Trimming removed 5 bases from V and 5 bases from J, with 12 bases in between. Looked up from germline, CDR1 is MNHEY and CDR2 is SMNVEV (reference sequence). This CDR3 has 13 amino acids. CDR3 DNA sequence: TGTGCCAGCAGTGCGGGATTTATAACTGAAGCTTTCTTT. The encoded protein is CASSAGFITEAFF.

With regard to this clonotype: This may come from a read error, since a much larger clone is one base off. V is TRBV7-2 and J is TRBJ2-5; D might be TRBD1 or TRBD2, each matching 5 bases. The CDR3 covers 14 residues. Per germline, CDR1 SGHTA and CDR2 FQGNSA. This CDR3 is CANSFTGTGETQYF. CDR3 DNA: TGTGCCAACAGCTTTACGGGGACGGGGGAGACCCAGTACTTC.

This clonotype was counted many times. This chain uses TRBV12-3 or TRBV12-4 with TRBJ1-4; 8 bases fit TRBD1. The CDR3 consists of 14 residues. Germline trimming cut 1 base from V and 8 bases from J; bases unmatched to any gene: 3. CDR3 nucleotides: TGTGCCAGCAGTTTAGGGACAGGGAACGAAAAACTGTTTTTT. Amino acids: CASSLGTGNEKLFF.

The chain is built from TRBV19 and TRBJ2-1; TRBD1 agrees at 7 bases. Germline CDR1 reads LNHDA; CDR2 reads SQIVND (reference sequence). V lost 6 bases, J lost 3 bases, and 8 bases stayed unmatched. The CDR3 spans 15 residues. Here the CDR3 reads CASRHRDSNYNEQFF. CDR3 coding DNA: TGTGCCAGTAGGCACCGGGACAGTAACTACAATGAGCAGTTCTTC.

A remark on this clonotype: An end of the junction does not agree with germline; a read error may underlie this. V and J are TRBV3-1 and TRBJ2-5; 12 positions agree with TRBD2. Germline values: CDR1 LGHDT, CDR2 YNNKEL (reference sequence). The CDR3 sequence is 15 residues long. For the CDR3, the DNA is TGTACCAGCAGCAAGCCTAGCGGGGGGGCGGGGACCCAGTACTTC. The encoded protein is CTSSKPSGGAGTQYF.

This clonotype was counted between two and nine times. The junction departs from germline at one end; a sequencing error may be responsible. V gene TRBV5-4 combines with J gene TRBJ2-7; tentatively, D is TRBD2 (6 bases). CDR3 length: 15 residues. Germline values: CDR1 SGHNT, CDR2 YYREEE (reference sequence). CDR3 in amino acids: CASSLGGFGYYEQYF. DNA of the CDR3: TGTGCCAGCAGTTTGGGAGGATTTGGGTACTACGAGCAGTACTTC.

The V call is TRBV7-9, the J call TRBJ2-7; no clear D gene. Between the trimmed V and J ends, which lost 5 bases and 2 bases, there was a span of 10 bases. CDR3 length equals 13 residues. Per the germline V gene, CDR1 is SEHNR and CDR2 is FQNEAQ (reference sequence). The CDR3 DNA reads TGTGCCAGCAGCCCCCCGCCGGCCTACGAGCAGTACGTC. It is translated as CASSPPPAYEQYV.

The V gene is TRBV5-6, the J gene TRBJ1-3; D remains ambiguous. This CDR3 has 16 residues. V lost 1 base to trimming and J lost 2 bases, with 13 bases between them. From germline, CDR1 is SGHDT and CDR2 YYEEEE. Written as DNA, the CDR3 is TGTGCCAGCAGCTTGTCTTCGCCCTACCCTGGAAACACCATATATTTT. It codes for CASSLSSPYPGNTIYF.

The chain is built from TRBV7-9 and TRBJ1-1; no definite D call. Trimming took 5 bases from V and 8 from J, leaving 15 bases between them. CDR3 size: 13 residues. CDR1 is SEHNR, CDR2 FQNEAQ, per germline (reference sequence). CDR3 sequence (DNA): TGTGCCAGCAGCCCTGCCTCCATAGAGGAAGCTTTCTTT. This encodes CASSPASIEEAFF.

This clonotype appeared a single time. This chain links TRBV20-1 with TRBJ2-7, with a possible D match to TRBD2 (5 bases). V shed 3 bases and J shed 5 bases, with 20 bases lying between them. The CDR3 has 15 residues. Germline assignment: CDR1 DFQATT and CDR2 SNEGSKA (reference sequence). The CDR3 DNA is TGCAGTGCTAGGCGAGGGCCACGCAGGCTTGACGAGCAGTACGTC. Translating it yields CSARRGPRRLDEQYV.

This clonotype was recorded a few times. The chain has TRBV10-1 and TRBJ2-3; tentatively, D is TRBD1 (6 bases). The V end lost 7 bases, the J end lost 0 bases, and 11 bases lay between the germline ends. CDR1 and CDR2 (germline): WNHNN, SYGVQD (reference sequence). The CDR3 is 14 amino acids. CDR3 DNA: TGCGCCAGCACCGGACAGACTAGCACAGATACGCAGTATTTT. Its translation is CASTGQTSTDTQYF.

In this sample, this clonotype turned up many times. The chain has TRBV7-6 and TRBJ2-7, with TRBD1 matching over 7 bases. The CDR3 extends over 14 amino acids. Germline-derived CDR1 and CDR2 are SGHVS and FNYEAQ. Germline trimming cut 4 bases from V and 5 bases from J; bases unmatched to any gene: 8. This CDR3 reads CASSSSTGLNEQYF. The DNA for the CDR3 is TGTGCCAGCAGCTCATCGACAGGGTTGAACGAGCAGTACTTC.

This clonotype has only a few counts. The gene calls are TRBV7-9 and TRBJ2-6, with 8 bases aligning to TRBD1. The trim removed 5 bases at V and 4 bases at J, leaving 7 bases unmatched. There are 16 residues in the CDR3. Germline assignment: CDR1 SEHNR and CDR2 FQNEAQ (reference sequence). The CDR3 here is CASSPSTGAGANVLTF. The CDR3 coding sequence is TGTGCCAGCAGCCCCTCGACAGGGGCCGGGGCCAACGTCCTGACTTTC.

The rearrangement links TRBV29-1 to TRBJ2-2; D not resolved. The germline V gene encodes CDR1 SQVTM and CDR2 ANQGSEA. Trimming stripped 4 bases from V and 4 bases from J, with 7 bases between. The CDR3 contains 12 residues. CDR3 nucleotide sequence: TGCAGCGTTGTCCGGGTCACCGGGGAGCTGTTTTTT. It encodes CSVVRVTGELFF.

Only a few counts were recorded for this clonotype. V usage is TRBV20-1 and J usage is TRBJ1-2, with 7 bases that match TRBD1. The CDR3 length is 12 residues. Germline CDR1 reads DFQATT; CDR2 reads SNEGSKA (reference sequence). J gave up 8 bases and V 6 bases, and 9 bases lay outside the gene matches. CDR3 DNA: TGCAGTGCCCCGACAGGGTGGAGGGGCTACACCTTC. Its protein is CSAPTGWRGYTF.

This CDR3 reads CASSVRGGPTDTQYF. The CDR3 DNA reads as TGTGCCAGCAGTGTTCGGGGGGGCCCCACAGATACGCAGTATTTT. The chain combines TRBV27 with TRBJ2-3; 8 bases line up with TRBD2. This CDR3 has 15 amino acids. Germline values: CDR1 MNHEY, CDR2 SMNVEV (reference sequence). J was trimmed by 2 bases and V by 5 bases; bases with no gene match: 6.

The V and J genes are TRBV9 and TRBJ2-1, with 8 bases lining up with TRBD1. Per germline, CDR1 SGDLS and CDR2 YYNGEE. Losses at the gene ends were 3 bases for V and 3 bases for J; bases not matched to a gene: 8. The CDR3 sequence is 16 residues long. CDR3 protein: CASSGSRDRIYNEQFF. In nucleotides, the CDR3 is TGTGCCAGCAGCGGATCCCGGGACAGGATCTACAATGAGCAGTTCTTC.